The present TCR beta chain was sequenced within a study of T cell responses to AZD1222 COVID-19 vaccine. Between the trimmed V and J ends, which lost 6 bases and 0 bases, there was a span of 14 bases. This CDR3 is built from 16 residues. Germline V gives CDR1 LGHNA, CDR2 YSLEER. Produced via immunoSEQ multiplex PCR; TCRdb's table is partial and in-frame only. This table holds roughly 110,000 clones, about nine tenths found once. To note about this clone: What it binds is not known.

General study points: Repertoires were sampled only after the peak T cell response. It should be noted that donors were predominantly white British and more often female, and clonal diversity was possibly underestimated. Close to half of all spike-specific TCRs reportedly target regions of the variants that are unmutated. Seropositive at baseline were only a handful of AZD1222 recipients.

This specimen was peripheral blood, taken 28 days after the second AZD1222 dose. The chain carries TRBV4-3 and TRBJ1-4; D is unresolved. This receptor was taken from an adult who received the AZD1222 COVID-19 vaccine. CDR3 residues: CASRRDSGATNEKLFF. CDR3 sequence (DNA): TGCGCCAGCAGAAGGGATTCGGGTGCAACTAATGAAAAACTGTTTTTT.